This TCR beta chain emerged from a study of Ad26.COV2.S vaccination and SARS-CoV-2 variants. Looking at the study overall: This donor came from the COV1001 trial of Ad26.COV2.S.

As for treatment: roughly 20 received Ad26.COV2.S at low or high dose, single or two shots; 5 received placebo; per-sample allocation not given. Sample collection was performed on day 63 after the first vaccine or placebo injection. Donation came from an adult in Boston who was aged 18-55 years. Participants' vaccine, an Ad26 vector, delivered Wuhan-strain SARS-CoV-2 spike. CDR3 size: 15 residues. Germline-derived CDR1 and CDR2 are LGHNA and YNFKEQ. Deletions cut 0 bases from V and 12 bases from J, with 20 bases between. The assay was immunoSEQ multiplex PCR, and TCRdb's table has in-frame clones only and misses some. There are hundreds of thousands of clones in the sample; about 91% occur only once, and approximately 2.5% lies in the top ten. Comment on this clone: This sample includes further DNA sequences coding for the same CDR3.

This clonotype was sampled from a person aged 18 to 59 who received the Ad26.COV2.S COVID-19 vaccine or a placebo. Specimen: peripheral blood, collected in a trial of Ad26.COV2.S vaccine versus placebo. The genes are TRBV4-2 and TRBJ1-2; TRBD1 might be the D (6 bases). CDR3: CASSQELRGASGHTF. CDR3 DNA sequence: TGTGCCAGCAGCCAAGAGCTGCGGGGGGCTTCGGGCCACACCTTC.